The clone carrying this T cell receptor (beta chain) was seen once. The antigen is not known. This entry belongs to a study of lymphopenia after photon versus proton radiotherapy. TCRdb's table, derived via immunoSEQ multiplex PCR, lists solely in-frame clones and lacks some. The sample consists of about 160,000 clones, 70% to 90% of them appearing once. The germline V gene encodes CDR1 SNHLY and CDR2 FYNNEI. Losses at the gene ends were 6 bases for V and 3 bases for J; bases not matched to a gene: 8. The CDR3 runs 16 residues. Study-level results: In patients who died, overall survival fell as post-nadir TCR diversity dropped more. Under photons, naive T cells and diversity fell while effector/memory populations rose.

The specimen was peripheral blood, collected from a patient treated with photon-based radiotherapy. The chain combines TRBV2 with TRBJ1-3; 10 nucleotides match TRBD1. The clonotype was recovered from a man aged 50 or older with gastric cancer. The CDR3 DNA reads TGTGCCAGCAGCCCGATCGGGACAGGGGTTGGAAACACCATATATTTT. It encodes CASSPIGTGVGNTIYF.